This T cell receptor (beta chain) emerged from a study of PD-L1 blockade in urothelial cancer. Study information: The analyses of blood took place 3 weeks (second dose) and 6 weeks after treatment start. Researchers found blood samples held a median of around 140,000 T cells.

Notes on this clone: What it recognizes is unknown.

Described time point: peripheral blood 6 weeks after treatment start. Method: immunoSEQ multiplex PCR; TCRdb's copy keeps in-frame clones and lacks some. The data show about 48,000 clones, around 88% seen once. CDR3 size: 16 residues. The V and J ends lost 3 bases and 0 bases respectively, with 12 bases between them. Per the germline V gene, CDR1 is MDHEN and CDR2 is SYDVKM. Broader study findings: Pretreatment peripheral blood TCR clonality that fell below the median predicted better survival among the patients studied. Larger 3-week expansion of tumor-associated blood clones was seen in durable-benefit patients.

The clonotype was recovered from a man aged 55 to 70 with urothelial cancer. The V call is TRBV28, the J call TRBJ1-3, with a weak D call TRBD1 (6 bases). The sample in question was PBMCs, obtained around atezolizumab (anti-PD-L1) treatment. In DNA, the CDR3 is TGTGCCAGCAGTTTTGGGGGCCAGAGCTCTGGAAACACCATATATTTT. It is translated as CASSFGGQSSGNTIYF.